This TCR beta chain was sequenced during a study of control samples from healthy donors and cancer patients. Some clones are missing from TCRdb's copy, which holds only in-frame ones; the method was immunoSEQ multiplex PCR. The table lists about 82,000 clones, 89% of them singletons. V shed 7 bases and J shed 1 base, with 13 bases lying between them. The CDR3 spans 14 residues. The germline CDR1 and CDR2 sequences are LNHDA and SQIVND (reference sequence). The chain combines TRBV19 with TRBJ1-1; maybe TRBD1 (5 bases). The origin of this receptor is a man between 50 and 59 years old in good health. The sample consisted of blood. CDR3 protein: CASKNPGTNTEAFF. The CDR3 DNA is TGTGCCAGTAAAAACCCGGGGACGAACACTGAAGCTTTCTTT.